The entry that follows covers one TCR beta chain sequence. Its antigen remains unidentified. Germline V gives CDR1 MGHDK, CDR2 SYGVNS. The V gene lost 0 bases and the J gene lost 5 bases, with 14 bases spanning the gap. This CDR3 has 16 amino acids. These data come from a study of shared clonotypes between healthy human individuals. Whole-study findings and limits: The sole specimen, blood, was sampled, and tissue repertoires likely differ.

Each subset's genomic DNA was shared equally among a number of immunoSEQ plates. Only in-frame clones appear in the TCRdb table, and some are missing; sequencing was by immunoSEQ multiplex PCR. The top ten clones hold more than 0.1% of a sample with 2 million to 2.5 million clones, nearly 97% of them seen once. The V and J genes are TRBV25-1 and TRBJ2-4; D perhaps matches TRBD1 (6 bases). The receptor comes from a young man in good health. Sequencing used naive CD4+ T cells sorted from blood. Described subset: CD45RA+ positively selected. In DNA form, the CDR3 reads TGTGCCAGCAGTGAATATAGACCGGGACAACAAAACATTCAGTACTTC. This gives the protein CASSEYRPGQQNIQYF.